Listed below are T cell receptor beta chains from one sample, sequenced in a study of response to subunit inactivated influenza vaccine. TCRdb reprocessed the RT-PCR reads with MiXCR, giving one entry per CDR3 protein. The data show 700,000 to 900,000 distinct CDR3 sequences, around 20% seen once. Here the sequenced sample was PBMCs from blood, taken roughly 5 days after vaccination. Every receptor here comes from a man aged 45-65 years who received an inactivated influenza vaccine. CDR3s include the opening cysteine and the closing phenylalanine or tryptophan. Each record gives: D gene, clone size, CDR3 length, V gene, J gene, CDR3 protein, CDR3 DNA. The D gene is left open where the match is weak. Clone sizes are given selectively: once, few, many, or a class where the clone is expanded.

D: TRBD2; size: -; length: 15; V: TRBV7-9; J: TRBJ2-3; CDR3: CASSLESGSYHTQYF; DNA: TGTGCCAGCAGCTTAGAGAGCGGGAGCTACCATACGCAGTATTTT
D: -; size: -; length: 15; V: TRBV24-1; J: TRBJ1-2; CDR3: CATSTSGTRNYGYTF; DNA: TGTGCCACCAGTACCTCCGGGACACGCAACTATGGCTACACCTTC
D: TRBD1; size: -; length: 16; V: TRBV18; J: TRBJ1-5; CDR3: CASSPGDRGINQPQHF; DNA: TGTGCCAGCTCCCCGGGGGACAGGGGGATCAATCAGCCCCAGCATTTT
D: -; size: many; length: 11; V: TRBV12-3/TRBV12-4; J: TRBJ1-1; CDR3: CAILWRAEAFF; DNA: TGTGCCATACTTTGGCGGGCTGAAGCTTTCTTT
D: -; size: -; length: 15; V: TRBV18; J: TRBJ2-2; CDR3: CASSSSRRETGELFF; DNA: TGTGCCAGCTCGTCCTCGAGAAGGGAGACCGGGGAGCTGTTTTTT
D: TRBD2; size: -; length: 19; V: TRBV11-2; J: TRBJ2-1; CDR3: CASSLGGLAGVYSYNEQFF; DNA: TGTGCCAGCAGCTTAGGGGGACTAGCGGGAGTTTATTCCTACAATGAGCAGTTCTTC
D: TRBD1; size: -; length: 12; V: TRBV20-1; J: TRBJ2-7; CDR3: CSVANRGYEQYF; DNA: TGCAGTGTTGCAAACAGGGGCTACGAGCAGTACTTC
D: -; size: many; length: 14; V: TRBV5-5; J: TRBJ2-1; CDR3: CASSLAPQTNEQFF; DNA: TGTGCCAGCAGCTTGGCGCCCCAGACCAATGAGCAGTTCTTC
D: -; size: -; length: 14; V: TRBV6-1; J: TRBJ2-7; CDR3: CASSPKETSYEQYF; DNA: TGTGCCAGCAGTCCCAAAGAAACTTCCTACGAGCAGTACTTC
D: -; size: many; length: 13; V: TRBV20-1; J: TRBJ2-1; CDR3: CSARGSDYNEQFF; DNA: TGCAGTGCTAGGGGCTCCGACTACAATGAGCAGTTCTTC
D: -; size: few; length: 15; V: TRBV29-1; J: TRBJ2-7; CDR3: CSVGGGQVGTYEQYF; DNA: TGCAGCGTTGGCGGGGGACAGGTTGGGACCTACGAGCAGTACTTC
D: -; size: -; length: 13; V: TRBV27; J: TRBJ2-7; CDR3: CASGPFGSYEQYF; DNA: TGTGCCAGCGGACCTTTTGGCTCCTACGAGCAGTACTTC
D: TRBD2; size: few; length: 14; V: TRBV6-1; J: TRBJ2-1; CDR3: CASRTSGGPNEQFF; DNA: TGTGCCAGCAGGACTAGCGGGGGGCCCAATGAGCAGTTCTTC
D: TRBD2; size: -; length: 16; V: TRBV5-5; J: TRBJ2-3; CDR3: CASSLVSGGAVDTQYF; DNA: TGTGCCAGCAGCTTGGTTAGCGGGGGGGCCGTGGATACGCAGTATTTT
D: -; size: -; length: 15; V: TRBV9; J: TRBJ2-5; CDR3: CASSVAGGLQETQYF; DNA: TGTGCCAGCAGCGTGGCCGGGGGTCTCCAAGAGACCCAGTACTTC
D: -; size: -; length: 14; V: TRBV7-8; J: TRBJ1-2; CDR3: CASSLDWGLYGYTF; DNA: TGTGCCAGCAGCTTAGACTGGGGGCTCTATGGCTACACCTTC
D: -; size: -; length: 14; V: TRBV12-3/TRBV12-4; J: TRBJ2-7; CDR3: CASSYVPGNYEQYF; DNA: TGTGCCAGCAGTTACGTCCCTGGCAACTACGAGCAGTACTTC
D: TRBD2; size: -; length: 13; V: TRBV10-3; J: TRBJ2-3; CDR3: CAISRREEAMQYF; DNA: TGTGCCATCAGTCGTCGGGAGGAGGCGATGCAGTATTTT
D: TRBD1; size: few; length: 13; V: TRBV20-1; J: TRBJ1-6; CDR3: CSASGQGGSPLHF; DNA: TGCAGTGCTAGCGGACAGGGTGGATCACCCCTCCACTTT
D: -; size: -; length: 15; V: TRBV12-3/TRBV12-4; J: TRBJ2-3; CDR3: CASSFGAGHTDTQYF; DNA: TGTGCCAGCAGTTTTGGGGCAGGCCACACAGATACGCAGTATTTT
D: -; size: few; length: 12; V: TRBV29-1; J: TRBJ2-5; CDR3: CSVALGGETQYF; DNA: TGCAGCGTTGCCCTGGGCGGCGAGACCCAGTACTTC
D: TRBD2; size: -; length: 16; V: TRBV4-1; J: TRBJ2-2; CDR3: CASSQNSGANTGELFF; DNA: TGCGCCAGCAGCCAAAATAGCGGGGCGAACACCGGGGAGCTGTTTTTT
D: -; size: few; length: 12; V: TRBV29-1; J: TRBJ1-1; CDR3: CSAGWMNTEAFF; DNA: TGCAGCGCAGGGTGGATGAACACTGAAGCTTTCTTT
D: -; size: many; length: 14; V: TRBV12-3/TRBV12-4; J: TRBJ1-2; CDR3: CASSLASWGIGYTF; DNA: TGTGCCAGCAGTTTAGCGTCGTGGGGAATTGGCTACACCTTC
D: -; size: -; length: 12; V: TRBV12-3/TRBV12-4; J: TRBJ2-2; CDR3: CASSTRRVELFF; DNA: TGTGCCAGCAGCACTCGCCGGGTTGAGCTGTTTTTT
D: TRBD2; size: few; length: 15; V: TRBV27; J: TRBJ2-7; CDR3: CASSSRTRGNYEQYF; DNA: TGTGCCAGCAGTTCGCGGACTAGAGGTAACTACGAGCAGTACTTC
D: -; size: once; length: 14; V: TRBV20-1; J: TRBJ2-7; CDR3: CSAREVEGAYEQYF; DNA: TGCAGTGCTAGAGAGGTTGAGGGGGCCTACGAGCAGTACTTC
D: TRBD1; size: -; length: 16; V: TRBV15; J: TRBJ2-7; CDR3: CATSRGTGPSSYEQYF; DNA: TGTGCCACCAGCAGAGGGACAGGTCCGAGCTCCTACGAGCAGTACTTC
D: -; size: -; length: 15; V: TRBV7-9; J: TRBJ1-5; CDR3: CASSLETSRNQPQHF; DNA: TGTGCCAGCAGCTTAGAGACAAGTAGGAATCAGCCCCAGCATTTT
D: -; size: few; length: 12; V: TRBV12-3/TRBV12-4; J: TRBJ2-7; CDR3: CASTGLNHEQYF; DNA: TGTGCCAGCACGGGTCTTAACCACGAGCAGTACTTC
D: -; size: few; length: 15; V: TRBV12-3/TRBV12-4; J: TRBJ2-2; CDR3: CASTNRGLNTGELFF; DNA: TGTGCCAGCACAAACCGGGGACTGAACACCGGGGAGCTGTTTTTT
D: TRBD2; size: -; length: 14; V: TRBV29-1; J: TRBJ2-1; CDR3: CSVDLAGYYNEQFF; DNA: TGCAGCGTCGACCTAGCGGGGTACTACAATGAGCAGTTCTTC
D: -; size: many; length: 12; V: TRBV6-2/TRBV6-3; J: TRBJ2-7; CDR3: CASSFNFYEQYF; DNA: TGTGCCAGCAGTTTCAATTTCTACGAGCAGTACTTC
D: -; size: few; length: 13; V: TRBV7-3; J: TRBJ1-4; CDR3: CASSPAVGEKLFF; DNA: TGTGCCAGCAGCCCCGCGGTTGGTGAAAAACTGTTTTTT
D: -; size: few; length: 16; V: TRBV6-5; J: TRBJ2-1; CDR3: CASSYSGLAAPDEQFF; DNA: TGTGCCAGCAGTTACTCGGGACTCGCGGCCCCGGATGAGCAGTTCTTC
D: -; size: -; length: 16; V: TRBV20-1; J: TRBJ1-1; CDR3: CSAREGGGGFNTEAFF; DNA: TGCAGTGCTAGAGAGGGTGGGGGGGGTTTTAACACTGAAGCTTTCTTT
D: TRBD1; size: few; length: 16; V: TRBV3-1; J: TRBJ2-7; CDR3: CASSRRMTGASYEQYF; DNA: TGTGCCAGCAGCCGTCGAATGACAGGGGCCTCCTACGAGCAGTACTTC
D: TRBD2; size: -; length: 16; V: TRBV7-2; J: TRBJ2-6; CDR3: CASSLGLAAGANVLTF; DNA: TGTGCCAGCAGCTTAGGACTAGCGGCTGGGGCCAACGTCCTGACTTTC
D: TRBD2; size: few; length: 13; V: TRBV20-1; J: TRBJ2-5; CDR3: CSAELAGEETQYF; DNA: TGCAGTGCTGAACTAGCGGGAGAGGAGACCCAGTACTTC
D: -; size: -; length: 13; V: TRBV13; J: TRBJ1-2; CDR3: CASTSTADYGYTF; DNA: TGTGCCAGCACTTCGACAGCGGACTATGGCTACACCTTC
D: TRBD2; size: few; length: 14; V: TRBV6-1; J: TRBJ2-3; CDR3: CATGLAEYLDTQYF; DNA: TGTGCCACCGGGCTAGCGGAATATCTAGATACGCAGTATTTT
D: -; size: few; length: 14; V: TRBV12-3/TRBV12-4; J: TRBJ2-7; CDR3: CASSPGGLNYEQYF; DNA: TGTGCCAGCAGTCCAGGGGGACTTAACTACGAGCAGTACTTC
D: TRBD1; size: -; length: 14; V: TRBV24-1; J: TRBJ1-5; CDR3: CATAKTGDNQPQHF; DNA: TGTGCCACCGCAAAGACAGGGGATAATCAGCCCCAGCATTTT
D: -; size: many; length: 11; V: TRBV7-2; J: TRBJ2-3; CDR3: CASRFDNTQYF; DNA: TGTGCCAGCAGATTCGACAATACGCAGTATTTT
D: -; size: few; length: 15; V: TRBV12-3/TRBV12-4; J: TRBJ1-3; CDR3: CASSLMAASGNTIYF; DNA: TGTGCCAGCAGTTTAATGGCAGCCTCTGGAAACACCATATATTTT
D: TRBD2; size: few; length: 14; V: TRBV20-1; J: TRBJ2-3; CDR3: CSAASGELTDTQYF; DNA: TGCAGTGCGGCTAGCGGGGAACTCACAGATACGCAGTATTTT
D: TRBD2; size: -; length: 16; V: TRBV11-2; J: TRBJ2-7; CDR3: CASSYLSSGSGYEQYF; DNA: TGTGCCAGCAGCTACCTATCTAGCGGGAGTGGGTACGAGCAGTACTTC
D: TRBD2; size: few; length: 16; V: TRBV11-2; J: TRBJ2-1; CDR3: CASSLLVAGGFDEQFF; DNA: TGTGCCAGCAGCTTATTAGTAGCGGGGGGGTTTGATGAGCAGTTCTTC
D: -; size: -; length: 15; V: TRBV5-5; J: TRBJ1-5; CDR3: CASSLVHRSNQPQHF; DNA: TGTGCCAGCAGCTTGGTACATCGTAGCAATCAGCCCCAGCATTTT
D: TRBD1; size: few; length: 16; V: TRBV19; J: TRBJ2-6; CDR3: CASSIKGTAGANVLTF; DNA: TGTGCCAGTAGTATAAAGGGGACAGCTGGGGCCAACGTCCTGACTTTC
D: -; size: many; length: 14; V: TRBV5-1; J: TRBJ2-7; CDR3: CASSLGPASYEQYF; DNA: TGCGCCAGCAGCTTGGGGCCAGCCTCCTACGAGCAGTACTTC
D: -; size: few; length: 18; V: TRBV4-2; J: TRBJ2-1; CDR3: CASSQEQSAGARYNEQFF; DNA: TGTGCCAGCAGCCAAGAACAATCAGCGGGTGCTCGATACAATGAGCAGTTCTTC